This TCR beta chain came from a study of blood T cell repertoires in COVID-19 (dated by TCRdb to about 2020). Context from the whole study: Samples covering the acute and convalescent phases of COVID-19 were provided by collaborators in the United States, Italy and Spain. The prospective study material was composed of cDNA or gDNA derived from T cells, B-cell-depleted T cells, or PBMCs. The repertoires were made available in a free public database intended to serve as a resource for research on the immune response to SARS-CoV-2. Deeply sampled blood TCRbeta repertoires from subjects exposed to, actively infected with, or recovered from COVID-19 were included in the dataset. HLA class I and class II types, where available, came from metadata supplied by the sample provider rather than from assay-based typing. Sample metadata almost always included a de-identified subject ID, COVID-19 status, age in years and sex. Samples came from the ongoing ImmuneRACE study (first 160 participants) plus 1,254 subjects from 6 global collaborators. The research as a whole found: The quantity of clinical and demographic metadata differed by source and by participant and was supplied without curation.

At the junction V is shortened by 2 bases and J by 1 base, with 8 bases in between. The CDR3 contains 15 residues, cysteine and phenylalanine counted. The read is trimmed to its CDR3 DNA, 45 bases read in frame from base 1. In the germline V gene (reference sequence), CDR1 corresponds to PRHDT and CDR2 to FYEKMQ. In regard to this clone: Which antigen it targets is not known. No per-base quality is available; no much larger clone lies one base away.

The immunoSEQ Assay, a bias-controlled multiplex PCR, was used to amplify TCRbeta CDR3 regions from genomic DNA. In the authors' own workflow: Nucleated cell counts per sample were estimated from amplification of reference gene primers within the assay. Sequence reads were collapsed and filtered to measure the absolute abundance of every unique TCRbeta CDR3 rearrangement. For each sample, productive Simpson clonality was calculated as the square root of Simpson's diversity index over productive rearrangements. TCRdb obtained this table from immuneACCESS and retained in-frame rearrangements with V and J assigned. These tables miss some clones; where compared with another copy, unresolved V genes account for less than half of the shortfall, and the remainder is unexplained. That table furnishes V, J and clone size, whereas the DNA furnished D and trimming. This sample gives roughly 380,000 clones in total; over 85% of them show up just once. The top ten constitute around 3.9% of the sample.

One collaborating source in Seattle enrolled patients while the patients were actively infected and followed the patients over time throughout the course of disease. Collaborating institutions collected whole blood in K2EDTA tubes following their own protocols. For TCRbeta analysis, collaborators shipped samples in one of three forms: frozen whole blood, isolated PBMCs, or DNA extracted from either of those sample types. Sequencing was done on a sample of peripheral blood. The chain links TRBV13 with TRBJ2-2; a tentative D match to TRBD1 spans 6 bases. The sequence derives from a woman aged 60 to 75 with COVID-19, enrolled during active disease. The bases are TGTGCCAGCAGCTTAACGGACAGGAACACCGGGGAGCTGTTTTTT. Its protein reads: CASSLTDRNTGELFF.